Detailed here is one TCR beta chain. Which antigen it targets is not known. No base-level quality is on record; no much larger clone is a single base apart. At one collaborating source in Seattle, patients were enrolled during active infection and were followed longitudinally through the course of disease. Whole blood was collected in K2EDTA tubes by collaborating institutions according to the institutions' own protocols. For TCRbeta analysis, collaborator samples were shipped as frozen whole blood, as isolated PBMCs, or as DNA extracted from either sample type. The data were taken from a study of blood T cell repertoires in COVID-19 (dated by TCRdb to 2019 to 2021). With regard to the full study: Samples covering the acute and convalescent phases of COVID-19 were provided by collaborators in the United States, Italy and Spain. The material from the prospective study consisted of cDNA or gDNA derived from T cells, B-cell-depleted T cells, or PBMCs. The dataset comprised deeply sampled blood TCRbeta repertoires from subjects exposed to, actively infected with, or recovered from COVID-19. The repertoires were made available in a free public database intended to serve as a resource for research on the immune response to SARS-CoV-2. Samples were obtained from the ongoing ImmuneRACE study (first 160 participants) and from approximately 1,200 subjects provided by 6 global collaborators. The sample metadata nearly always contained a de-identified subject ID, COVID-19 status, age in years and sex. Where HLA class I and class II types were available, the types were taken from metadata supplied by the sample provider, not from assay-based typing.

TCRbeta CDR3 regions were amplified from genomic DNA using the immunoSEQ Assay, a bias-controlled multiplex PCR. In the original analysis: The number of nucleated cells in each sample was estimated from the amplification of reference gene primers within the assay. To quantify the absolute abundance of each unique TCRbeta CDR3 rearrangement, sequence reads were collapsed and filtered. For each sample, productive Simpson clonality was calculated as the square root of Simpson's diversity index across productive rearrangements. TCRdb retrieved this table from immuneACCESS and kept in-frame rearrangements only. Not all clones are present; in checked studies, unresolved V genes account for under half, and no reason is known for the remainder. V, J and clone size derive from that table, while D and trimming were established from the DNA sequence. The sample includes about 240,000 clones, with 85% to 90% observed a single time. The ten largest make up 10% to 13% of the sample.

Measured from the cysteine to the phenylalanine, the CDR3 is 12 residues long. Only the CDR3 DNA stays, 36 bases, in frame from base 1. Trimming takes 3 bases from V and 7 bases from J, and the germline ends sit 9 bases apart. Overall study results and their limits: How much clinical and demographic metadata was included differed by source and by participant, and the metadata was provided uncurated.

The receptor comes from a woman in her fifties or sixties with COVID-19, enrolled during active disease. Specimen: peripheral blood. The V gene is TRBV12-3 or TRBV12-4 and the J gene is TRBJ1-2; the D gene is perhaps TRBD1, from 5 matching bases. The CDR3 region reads CASSLVQVGYTF. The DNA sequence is TGTGCCAGCAGTTTGGTACAGGTTGGCTACACCTTC.